The text below deals with one T cell receptor (beta chain). The antigen is undetermined. Repertoires were generated with immunoSEQ multiplex PCR, while TCRdb's copy carries only in-frame clones and drops some. The repertoire holds over 100,000 clones, with roughly nine tenths as singletons. This entry is derived from a study of OX40 agonist ivuxolimab in advanced cancers. Germline lookup yields CDR1 SGHAT and CDR2 FQDESV (reference sequence). J lost 10 bases, V lost 6 bases, and 14 bases had no gene match. This CDR3 has 14 residues. No patient had autoimmune disease or received systemic immunosuppression. The study, taken as a whole, reports: Clonal expansion from baseline to week 6 occurred in both CD4+ and CD8+ T cells.

Sequenced here: CD4+ or CD8+ T cells sorted from blood, sampled in a trial of the OX40 agonist ivuxolimab. The chain links TRBV11-1 to TRBJ1-1; 7 bases are a match to TRBD1. This clonotype originated in an adult with an advanced solid tumor such as melanoma, head and neck, liver or kidney cancer. The CDR3 region is CASRTGTALLPAFF. CDR3 coding DNA: TGTGCCAGCAGAACCGGGACAGCCCTCCTTCCAGCTTTCTTT.